These 9 T cell receptor beta chains were sequenced from one sample in a study of CD8 T cells in ankylosing spondylitis. Whole-study findings and limits: Among TCR beta sequences, a motif of fewer than 10 highly homologous variants appeared characteristic of ankylosing spondylitis blood.

The antigens these receptors bind are not known. TCRdb re-called the 5' RACE reads with MiXCR, one entry per CDR3 protein. The repertoire has some 700,000 distinct CDR3 sequences, around 17% of them found once; the top ten carry around 19%. Sequencing was done on a sample of blood, either unsorted or a sorted T cell fraction (not recorded which). These receptor sequences come from a male donor with ankylosing spondylitis.

The CDR3 loop is CASSEAARTYEQYF. CDR3 nucleotide sequence: TGTGCCAGCAGTGAAGCGGCCCGGACCTACGAGCAGTACTTC. The chain joins TRBV2 to TRBJ2-7; D remains ambiguous. The V end lost 0 bases, the J end lost 2 bases, and 8 bases lay between the germline ends. Germline loops: CDR1 SNHLY, CDR2 FYNNEI. The CDR3 runs 14 residues.

This clonotype was seen ten or more times. The rearrangement joins TRBV29-1 to TRBJ2-1; D is unresolved. CDR1 and CDR2 (germline): SQVTM, ANQGSEA. V was shortened by 2 bases and J by 0 bases, with 11 bases between the two germline ends. The CDR3 consists of 15 residues. CDR3 residues: CSVESGPSSYNEQFF. The CDR3, as DNA: TGCAGCGTTGAAAGTGGCCCGAGCTCCTACAATGAGCAGTTCTTC.

At least ten counts were recorded for this clonotype. V and J are TRBV10-3 and TRBJ1-2, with 7 nucleotides matching TRBD1. CDR3 length: 14 amino acids. Germline-derived CDR1 and CDR2 are ENHRY and SYGVKD. V lost 2 bases to trimming and J lost 5 bases; unmatched junction nucleotides: 5. The CDR3 sequence: CAISERGTAYGYTF. As DNA, the CDR3 is TGTGCCATCAGTGAGCGGGGGACAGCGTATGGCTACACCTTC.

This clonotype was seen many times. CDR3 sequence: CASSLRSTGENIQYF. The CDR3 DNA follows: TGTGCCAGCAGCTTAAGGTCGACAGGGGAAAACATTCAGTACTTC. This rearrangement joins TRBV7-9 to TRBJ2-4, with 8 bases matching TRBD1. Germline CDR1 SEHNR, CDR2 FQNEAQ (reference sequence). CDR3 length equals 15 residues. With V trimmed by 2 bases and J by 5 bases, 5 bases remained unmatched.

The chain carries TRBV20-1 and TRBJ2-3, with TRBD2 identical over 9 bases. This CDR3 spans 13 amino acids. Germline CDR1 is DFQATT and CDR2 is SNEGSKA (reference sequence). The J segment lost 4 bases and the V segment lost 5 bases, leaving 4 bases of the junction unmatched. This chain's CDR3 is CSAPRTSADTQYF. CDR3 sequence (DNA): TGCAGTGCTCCCAGGACTAGCGCAGATACGCAGTATTTT.

In its sample, this clonotype was seen a few times. The chain employs TRBV27 and TRBJ1-1; possible D gene TRBD1, 5 bases. V lost 1 base and J lost 4, with 10 bases in between. The germline V gene encodes CDR1 MNHEY and CDR2 SMNVEV (reference sequence). The CDR3 loop spans 14 amino acids. DNA of the CDR3: TGTGCCAGCAGTTTATTGGTAAGGGGCACTGAAGCTTTCTTT. Translation gives CASSLLVRGTEAFF.

The J gene is TRBJ1-1, the V gene TRBV29-1, with 8 nucleotides matching TRBD1. The germline gives CDR1 SQVTM, CDR2 ANQGSEA. V lost 4 bases and J lost 5; bases outside the gene matches: 9. The CDR3 totals 14 residues. The DNA for the CDR3 is TGCAGCGTTGGAACCACAGGGGGATGGACTGAAGCTTTCTTT. It specifies CSVGTTGGWTEAFF.

The sample holds a few counts of this clonotype. The J gene is TRBJ2-3, the V gene TRBV12-3 or TRBV12-4; D might be TRBD1 (5 bases). The germline V and J ends were trimmed by 6 bases and 1 base, with 11 bases remaining between them. This CDR3 region has 14 residues. The CDR3 loop is CASSPTERTDTQYF. The CDR3 DNA sequence: TGTGCCAGCAGCCCGACAGAACGCACAGATACGCAGTATTTT.

This clonotype appeared a few times. This chain links TRBV3-1 with TRBJ2-5, with D unresolved. The V gene's germline CDR1 is LGHDT and CDR2 YNNKEL (reference sequence). V was trimmed by 0 bases and J by 9 bases, leaving 2 bases between them. The CDR3 has 10 residues. Here the CDR3 DNA reads TGTGCCAGCAGCCAAGATTCCCAGTACTTC. This codes for CASSQDSQYF.